This TCR beta chain was documented in a study of OX40 agonist ivuxolimab in advanced cancers. General observations from the study: CD8+ T cells (on average) carried more expanded clones than CD4+ T cells. Circulating CD4+ and CD8+ T cells showed clonal expansion by week 6 at 0.1 to 3.0 mg/kg.

The CDR3 has 14 residues. Trimming left V 0 bases short and J 0 bases short, with 4 bases between. The germline CDR1 and CDR2 sequences are SGHRS and YFSETQ. TCRdb keeps only in-frame clones here, not all; method: immunoSEQ multiplex PCR. The data show more than 85,000 clones, with around 88% seen just once and 0.45% to 0.55% held by the top ten. The investigators sampled blood at baseline, at cycle 4 day 1, and at cycle 7 day 1. In this sample, this clone turned up a few times. What it binds is not known. This sample includes further DNA sequences coding for the same CDR3. The sample was CD4+ or CD8+ T cells sorted from blood, taken in a trial of the OX40 agonist ivuxolimab. V gene TRBV5-1 combines with J gene TRBJ1-5; D is unclear. The TCR comes from an adult with an advanced solid tumor such as melanoma, head and neck, liver or kidney cancer. The CDR3 DNA reads TGCGCCAGCAGCTTGGATTTTAGCAATCAGCCCCAGCATTTT. The encoded protein is CASSLDFSNQPQHF.